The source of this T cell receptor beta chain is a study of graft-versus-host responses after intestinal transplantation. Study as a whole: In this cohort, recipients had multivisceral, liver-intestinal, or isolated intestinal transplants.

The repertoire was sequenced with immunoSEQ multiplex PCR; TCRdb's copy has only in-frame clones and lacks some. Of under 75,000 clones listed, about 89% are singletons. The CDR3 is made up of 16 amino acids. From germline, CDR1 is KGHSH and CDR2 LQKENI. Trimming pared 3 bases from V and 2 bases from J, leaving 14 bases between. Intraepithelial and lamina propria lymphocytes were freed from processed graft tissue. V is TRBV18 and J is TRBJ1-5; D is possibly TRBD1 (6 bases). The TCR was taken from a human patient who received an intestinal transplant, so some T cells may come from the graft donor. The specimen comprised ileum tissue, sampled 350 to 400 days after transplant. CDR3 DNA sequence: TGTGCCAGCTCACCTACAGGGACATATGGCAATCAGCCCCAGCATTTT. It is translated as CASSPTGTYGNQPQHF.